Presented here are 23 T cell receptor beta chains from one specimen sequenced in a study of control samples from healthy donors and cancer patients (TCRdb year 2020). Library method: the immunoSEQ multiplex PCR assay. Held by TCRdb, this immuneACCESS table contains in-frame sequences only and omits some clones. Under half of the omission traces to an unresolved V gene where checked; the cause of the rest is unknown. The sample contains 40,000 to 60,000 clones, almost 90% of them found a single time. Clones ranked in the top ten supply 35% to 50% of the sample. The sample comprised PBMCs. The receptors were gathered from a man between 50 and 59 years old with head and neck cancer.

This clone was observed a single time. V is TRBV7-8 and J is TRBJ1-4; the D is unclear. CDR3 length: 16 residues. The germline gives CDR1 SGHVS, CDR2 FQNEAQ. V shed 5 bases and J shed 10 bases, with 23 bases lying between them. The CDR3 DNA is TGTGCCAGCAGCCCCCAAGGGAGGTTCCAGAACGGAAAACTGTTTTTT. It encodes CASSPQGRFQNGKLFF.

A few counts support this clone. The chain uses TRBV4-3 and TRBJ2-1; 9 bases are shared with TRBD2. CDR3 length: 16 amino acids. CDR1 and CDR2 from the germline V gene are LGHNA and YSLEER. J was trimmed by 5 bases and V by 1 base; bases with no gene match: 6. The CDR3 here is CASSQAVAGDDNEQFF. CDR3 sequence (DNA): TGCGCCAGCAGCCAAGCGGTAGCGGGGGACGACAATGAGCAGTTCTTC.

V gene TRBV6-4 combines with J gene TRBJ1-2; D ambiguous. Trimming stripped 2 bases from V and 7 bases from J, with 11 bases between. Germline V gene sequence: CDR1 MRHNA, CDR2 SNTAGT. The CDR3 is 13 amino acids. The CDR3 region is CASSDEGMGGYTF. The CDR3 nucleotides read TGTGCCAGCAGTGACGAGGGAATGGGTGGCTACACCTTC.

The chain carries TRBV10-2 and TRBJ2-5, with D possibly TRBD2 on 6 matching bases. V gave up 7 bases and J gave up 4 bases, with 13 bases separating them. The CDR3 consists of 13 residues. Germline V CDR1 and CDR2: WSHSY, SAAADI. The CDR3: CASKEGGTETQYF. In DNA form, the CDR3 reads TGCGCCAGCAAAGAGGGAGGTACAGAGACCCAGTACTTC.

The V call is TRBV6-1, the J call TRBJ2-5; D perhaps matches TRBD2 (5 bases). Germline V CDR1 and CDR2: MNHNS, SASEGT. The CDR3 has 14 amino acids. V was pared by 2 bases and J by 5 bases, with 12 bases between. CDR3 nucleotides: TGTGCCAGCAGTGAAAATTTTGGGAGCGAGACCCAGTACTTC. Its translation: CASSENFGSETQYF.

This clone was recorded once. The V call is TRBV4-3, the J call TRBJ2-1; tentatively, D is TRBD2 (6 bases). This CDR3 spans 15 amino acids. From germline, CDR1 is LGHNA and CDR2 YSLEER. Trimming removed 4 bases from V and 0 bases from J, with 10 bases in between. DNA of the CDR3: TGCGCCAGCAGCCCCGGACTAAACTCCTACAATGAGCAGTTCTTC. Translated, it gives CASSPGLNSYNEQFF.

The chain combines TRBV3-1 (or the pseudogene TRBV3-2) with TRBJ1-5, with 10 nucleotides matching TRBD1. Trimming cost V 1 base and J 2 bases; bases outside gene matches: 17. CDR3 size: 21 residues. CDR1 and CDR2 (germline): LGHDT, YNNKEL (reference sequence). CDR3 amino acids: CASSQVRGDRGIISGNQPQHF. The CDR3 bases are TGTGCCAGCAGCCAAGTAAGGGGGGACAGGGGTATAATCAGTGGCAATCAGCCCCAGCATTTT.

V is TRBV25-1 and J is TRBJ2-5; 10 bases line up with TRBD2. The CDR3 loop spans 16 amino acids. The J segment lost 2 bases and the V segment lost 5 bases, leaving 8 bases of the junction unmatched. The germline gives CDR1 MGHDK, CDR2 SYGVNS. The CDR3 nucleotides are TGTGCCAGCAGTAGATATAGCGGGGGGAAACAAGAGACCCAGTACTTC. Translated: CASSRYSGGKQETQYF.

The rearrangement links TRBV27 to TRBJ2-7; tentatively, D is TRBD2 (6 bases). Germline V gene lookup returns CDR1 MNHEY and CDR2 SMNVEV (reference sequence). The CDR3 loop spans 16 amino acids. V was clipped by 7 bases and J by 2 bases, with 21 bases between them. The CDR3 region has the DNA TGTGCCAGCACTAAAAAACCTAGCGTATGGGCCTACGAGCAGTACTTC. Translated: CASTKKPSVWAYEQYF.

This clone was seen once. The chain is built from TRBV27 and TRBJ2-1; D may be TRBD2 (6 bases). This CDR3 region has 16 residues. CDR1 MNHEY and CDR2 SMNVEV come from the germline V gene (reference sequence). V dropped 4 bases and J dropped 4 bases, with 17 bases sitting between them. The CDR3 region has the DNA TGTGCCAGCAGTTCCCTTTTTGGGACTGTTTACAATGAGCAGTTCTTC. As protein: CASSSLFGTVYNEQFF.

The chain is built from TRBV19 and TRBJ2-5; the match to TRBD2 covers 12 bases. V shed 4 bases, J shed 2 bases, and the junction held 5 bases outside the gene matches. The CDR3 covers 16 residues. CDR1 LNHDA and CDR2 SQIVND come from the germline V gene (reference sequence). DNA for the CDR3: TGTGCCAGTAGTACCCTAGCGGGGGGGCCACAAGAGACCCAGTACTTC. This encodes CASSTLAGGPQETQYF.

This clone was picked up one time. The chain has TRBV11-2 and TRBJ1-1; D unresolved. CDR3 size: 16 residues. V was pared by 5 bases and J by 0 bases, with 16 bases between. Germline CDR1 SGHAT, CDR2 FQNNGV. The CDR3 DNA sequence: TGTGCCAGCAGCCCCCGACGGAATCCTATGAACACTGAAGCTTTCTTT. It specifies CASSPRRNPMNTEAFF.

This chain joins TRBV7-6 and TRBJ2-7, with D possibly matching TRBD1 (6 bases). CDR3 length: 15 residues. Germline V gene lookup returns CDR1 SGHVS and CDR2 FNYEAQ. Trimming removed 5 bases at V and 2 bases at J, with 16 bases between. The CDR3 region is CASSPFRDTPYEQYF. In nucleotides, the CDR3 is TGTGCCAGCAGCCCGTTCCGGGACACCCCCTACGAGCAGTACTTC.

This clone has just one count. The V and J genes are TRBV18 and TRBJ2-1; TRBD2 matches at 15 bases. V trimming: 4 bases; J trimming: 6 bases; junction bases outside the gene matches: 7. Germline V gives CDR1 KGHSH, CDR2 LQKENI. This CDR3 has 17 residues. CDR3 nucleotides: TGTGCCAGCTCACTTTGGACTAGCGGGGGGGCAAGCAATGAGCAGTTCTTC. This codes for CASSLWTSGGASNEQFF.

This clone was counted a few times. V gene TRBV6-5 combines with J gene TRBJ1-2, with D possibly being TRBD1 (5 bases). The CDR3 has 12 residues. CDR1 MNHEY and CDR2 SVGAGI come from the germline V gene. V lost 2 bases to trimming and J lost 5 bases, with 6 bases between them. CDR3: CASSYRGYGYTF. The CDR3 DNA reads as TGTGCCAGCAGTTACAGGGGTTATGGCTACACCTTC.

This sequence joins TRBV5-1 and TRBJ2-1; D ambiguous. Per germline, CDR1 SGHRS and CDR2 YFSETQ. The germline V and J ends were trimmed by 3 bases and 3 bases, with 4 bases remaining between them. This CDR3 contains 12 residues. This chain's CDR3 is CASSSGYNEQFF. CDR3 in DNA: TGCGCCAGCAGCTCGGGCTACAATGAGCAGTTCTTC. Full variable domain (rest looked up from reference TRBV5-1 and TRBJ2-1): KAGVTQTPRYLIKTRGQQVTLSCSPISGHRSVSWYQQTPGQGLQFLFEYFSETQRNKGNFPGRFSGRQFSNSRSEMNVSTLELGDSALYLCASSSGYNEQFFGPGTRLTVL.

This clone was observed a handful of times. This chain joins TRBV7-8 and TRBJ2-7; TRBD2 matches at 7 bases. Losses at the gene ends were 4 bases for V and 7 bases for J; bases not matched to a gene: 4. From germline, CDR1 is SGHVS and CDR2 FQNEAQ. This CDR3 contains 12 residues. CDR3 sequence: CASSSRGREQYF. The DNA of the CDR3 is TGTGCCAGCAGCTCGCGGGGGAGGGAGCAGTACTTC.

This clone has more than one count but fewer than ten. V usage is TRBV21-1 and J usage is TRBJ1-4. TRBV21-1 is an annotated pseudogene. The CDR3 runs to 17 residues. CDR3 residues: CASSSTPRRIRTEKLFF. CDR3 sequence (DNA): TGTGCCAGCAGCTCCACCCCTAGACGGATTCGGACTGAAAAACTGTTTTTT.

This clone is a singleton in its sample. The chain carries TRBV5-6 and TRBJ1-2; unclear D gene. CDR3 length: 15 amino acids. Trimming stripped 0 bases from V and 0 bases from J, with 9 bases between. The germline CDR1 and CDR2 sequences are SGHDT and YYEEEE. The CDR3 spells CASSLVPGTNYGYTF. The CDR3 DNA follows: TGTGCCAGCAGCTTGGTGCCAGGTACTAACTATGGCTACACCTTC.

The chain has TRBV7-9 and TRBJ2-3; D may be TRBD2 (5 bases). This CDR3 spans 18 amino acids. V lost 1 base, J lost 4 bases, and 21 bases lay in between. Germline-derived CDR1 and CDR2 are SEHNR and FQNEAQ (reference sequence). The CDR3 is CASSLEGEKEAASDTQYF. The CDR3 bases are TGTGCCAGCAGCTTAGAGGGAGAAAAGGAGGCTGCCTCAGATACGCAGTATTTT.

This chain links TRBV19 with TRBJ2-3; D remains unclear. Germline V CDR1 and CDR2: LNHDA, SQIVND (reference sequence). The V end was cut by 3 bases, the J end by 5 bases, with 3 bases between. The length of the CDR3 is 11 residues. The CDR3 bases are TGTGCCAGTAGTATTAAAGATACGCAGTATTTT. It codes for CASSIKDTQYF. Full variable domain (missing parts from reference TRBV19 and TRBJ2-3): DGGITQSPKYLFRKEGQNVTLSCEQNLNHDAMYWYRQDPGQGLRLIYYSQIVNDFQKGDIAEGYSVSREKKESFPLTVTSAQKNPTAFYLCASSIKDTQYFGPGTRLTVL.

The chain is built from TRBV6-4 and TRBJ2-1; tentative D call: TRBD1 (5 bases). Trimming shortened V by 3 bases and J by 7 bases, and 13 bases separated the two germline ends. This CDR3 region has 14 residues. Germline V gives CDR1 MRHNA, CDR2 SNTAGT. CDR3: CASSENLGVNEQFF. CDR3 DNA: TGTGCCAGCAGTGAGAATTTAGGGGTAAATGAGCAGTTCTTC.

This chain links TRBV7-9 with TRBJ1-2; tentatively, D is TRBD1 (5 bases). V was pared by 3 bases and J by 6 bases, with 8 bases between. Per germline, CDR1 SEHNR and CDR2 FQNEAQ (reference sequence). The CDR3 covers 12 residues. The CDR3 region is CASSFGQNGYTF. The CDR3 region has the DNA TGTGCCAGCAGCTTCGGACAAAATGGCTACACCTTC.